This T cell receptor beta chain is drawn from a study of response to subunit inactivated influenza vaccine listed by TCRdb under 2018. About the study as a whole: Deep quantitative profiling of the T cell receptor repertoire was used in the study to follow responses to a trivalent subunit inactivated influenza vaccine.

Receptor libraries were prepared by RT-PCR. Sequenced using an Illumina HiSeq 2500. In-frame beta chains were kept once TCRdb had trimmed the public reads at Q25 with fastp and called clones with MiXCR. Entries are consolidated by CDR3 protein sequence, retaining the most common genes and DNA. The sample records some 190,000 distinct CDR3 sequences, approximately 14% of which are singletons. The top ten constitute roughly 24% of the sample. The germline V gene supplies CDR1 SGHVS and CDR2 FNYEAQ. V trim: 5 bases; J trim: 2 bases; unmatched bases: 3. The CDR3 holds 15 amino acids from the cysteine to the phenylalanine. Of the read, only the CDR3 DNA is kept; its 45 bases are in frame from base 1. Worth noting for this clonotype: No antigen is known for it. Base quality data are lacking; no much larger clone is found one base away.

Overall study outcomes, separate from this receptor: The authors proposed that each seasonal influenza vaccination may bring in only a limited number of new T cells.

The TCR comes from a man aged 50 to 59 who received an inactivated influenza vaccine. Donor details come from another sample of the same person, matched by shared clones. The material sequenced was CD8+ T cells sorted from PBMCs, taken roughly 5 days after vaccination. Recombination linked TRBV7-6 to TRBJ2-1, with 10 junctional bases fitting TRBD2. The nucleotide sequence reads TGTGCCAGCAGCACCGGACTAGCGGCCTACAATGAGCAGTTCTTC. Translated, this gives CASSTGLAAYNEQFF.